This T cell receptor (beta chain) was observed in a study of graft-versus-host responses after intestinal transplantation. Overall study context: In this cohort, recipients had multivisceral, liver-intestinal, or isolated intestinal transplants. Recipients uniformly received anti-thymocyte globulin induction, followed by tacrolimus and steroids for around 3 years. Points from the study as a whole: Detected in recipient marrow were GvH clones, some of which were first observed in ileum or blood.

Generated by immunoSEQ multiplex PCR, the TCRdb table keeps only in-frame clones and is missing some. Of about 120,000 clones listed, 90% to 95% are singletons. On this clone itself: Its antigen remains unidentified.

The TCR sequence derives from a human donor who received an intestinal transplant. The material sequenced was unstimulated CD8+ T cells sorted from spleen or lymph node cells, taken before intestinal transplant.

DNA for the CDR3: TGTGCCAGCAGAACTACGCCGGGGGTGGGGAGCAATCAGCCCCAGCATTTT. It translates to CASRTTPGVGSNQPQHF. V usage is TRBV27 and J usage is TRBJ1-5; D is perhaps TRBD1 (5 bases). Deletions cut 6 bases from V and 1 base from J, with 19 bases between. The CDR3 extends over 17 amino acids. Germline loops: CDR1 MNHEY, CDR2 SMNVEV (reference sequence).